This T cell receptor (beta chain) is from a study of T cell repertoires in cytomegalovirus infection. In TCRdb, the reads were re-called with MiXCR into one record per CDR3 protein. The sample holds about 890,000 distinct CDR3 sequences, under 40% seen once. A few counts support this clonotype. The antigen remains unidentified. V shed 3 bases and J 4 bases; nucleotides not matched to a gene: 6. Germline CDR1 is ENHRY and CDR2 is SYGVKD. CDR3 size: 14 residues. The specimen comprised cultured CD8+ T cells from PBMCs, sampled from culture after CMV antigen stimulation. The receptor was isolated from a human donor in good health (CMV status not recorded). Some clones in this sample may be carry-over from other donors' samples. The rearrangement joins TRBV10-3 to TRBJ2-7, with TRBD2 matching 7 bases. The CDR3 protein is CAISESGDYYEQYF. The CDR3 DNA reads as TGTGCCATCAGTGAAAGCGGGGATTATTACGAGCAGTACTTC.